This T cell receptor (beta chain) stems from a study of PD-1 blockade in classical Hodgkin lymphoma. Specified time point: newly diagnosed, previously untreated cHL patient sample. Magnetic negative selection served to purify CD4+ T cells out of PBMCs that had been thawed. Untreated, newly diagnosed classical Hodgkin lymphoma PBMCs were comparators. CDR1 and CDR2 from the germline V gene are MNHNS and SASEGT. Trimming cost V 0 bases and J 9 bases, with 15 bases left between them. The CDR3 covers 14 residues. This clone was observed a single time. The antigen remains unidentified. General observations from the study: TCR diversity at baseline was reported to be reduced in newly diagnosed patients relative to healthy donors.

Data came from immunoSEQ multiplex PCR; TCRdb stores just in-frame clones and leaves some out. The sample holds more than 15,000 clones, about 86% seen once. This sequence joins TRBV6-1 and TRBJ2-7; D possibly uses TRBD1 or TRBD2 (6 bases each). The receptor was isolated from a human donor with classical Hodgkin lymphoma. The sample consisted of CD4+ T cells from blood. The CDR3 bases are TGTGCCAGCAGTGAAGCCCTAGGGGGGAAGGTGCAGTACTTC. Translated, it gives CASSEALGGKVQYF.